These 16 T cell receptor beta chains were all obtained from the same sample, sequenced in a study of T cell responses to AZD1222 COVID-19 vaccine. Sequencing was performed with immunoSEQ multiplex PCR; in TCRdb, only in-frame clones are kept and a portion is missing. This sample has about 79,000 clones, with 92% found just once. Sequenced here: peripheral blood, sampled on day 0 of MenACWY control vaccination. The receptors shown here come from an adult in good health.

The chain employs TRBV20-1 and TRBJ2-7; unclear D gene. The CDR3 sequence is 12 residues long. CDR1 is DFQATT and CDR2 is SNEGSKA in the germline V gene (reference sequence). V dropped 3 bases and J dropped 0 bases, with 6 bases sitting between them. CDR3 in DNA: TGCAGTGCTAGTCGGACCTCCTACGAGCAGTACTTC. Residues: CSASRTSYEQYF.

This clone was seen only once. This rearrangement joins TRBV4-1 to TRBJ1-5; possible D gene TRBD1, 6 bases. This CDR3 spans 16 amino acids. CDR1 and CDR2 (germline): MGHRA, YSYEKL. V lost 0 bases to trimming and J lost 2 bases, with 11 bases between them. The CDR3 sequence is CASSQEQGSGNQPQHF. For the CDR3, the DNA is TGCGCCAGCAGCCAAGAACAGGGATCAGGCAATCAGCCCCAGCATTTT.

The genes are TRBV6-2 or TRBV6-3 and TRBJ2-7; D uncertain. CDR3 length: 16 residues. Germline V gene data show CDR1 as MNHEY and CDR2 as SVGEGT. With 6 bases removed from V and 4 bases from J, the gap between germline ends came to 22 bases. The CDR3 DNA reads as TGTGCCAGCAGCCCCAGGACGCCGATTCTTTTTTACGAGCAGTACTTC. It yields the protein CASSPRTPILFYEQYF.

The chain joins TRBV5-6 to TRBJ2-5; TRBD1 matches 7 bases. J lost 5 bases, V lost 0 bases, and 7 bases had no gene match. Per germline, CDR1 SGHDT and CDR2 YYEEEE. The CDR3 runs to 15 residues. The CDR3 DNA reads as TGTGCCAGCAGCTTGGGACAGGGTGGTGACGAGACCCAGTACTTC. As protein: CASSLGQGGDETQYF.

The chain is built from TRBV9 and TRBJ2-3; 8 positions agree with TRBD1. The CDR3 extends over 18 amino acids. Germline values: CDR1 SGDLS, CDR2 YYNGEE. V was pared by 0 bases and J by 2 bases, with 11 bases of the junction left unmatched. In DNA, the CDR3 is TGTGCCAGCAGCGTAGCGGGTTCCAGGGGGCAGATCACAGATACGCAGTATTTT. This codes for CASSVAGSRGQITDTQYF.

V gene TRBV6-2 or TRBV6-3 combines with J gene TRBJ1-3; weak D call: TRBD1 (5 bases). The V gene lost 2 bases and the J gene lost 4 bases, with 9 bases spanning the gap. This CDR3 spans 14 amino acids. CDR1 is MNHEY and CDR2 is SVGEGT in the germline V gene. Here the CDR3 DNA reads TGTGCCAGCAGTTACGACAGCTTCGGAAACACCATATATTTT. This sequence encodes CASSYDSFGNTIYF.

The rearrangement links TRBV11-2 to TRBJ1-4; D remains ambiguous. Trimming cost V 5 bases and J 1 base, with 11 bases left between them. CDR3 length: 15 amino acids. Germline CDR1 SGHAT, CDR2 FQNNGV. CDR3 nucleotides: TGTGCCAGCAGCCCCAAGGTGGGAACTAATGAAAAACTGTTTTTT. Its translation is CASSPKVGTNEKLFF.

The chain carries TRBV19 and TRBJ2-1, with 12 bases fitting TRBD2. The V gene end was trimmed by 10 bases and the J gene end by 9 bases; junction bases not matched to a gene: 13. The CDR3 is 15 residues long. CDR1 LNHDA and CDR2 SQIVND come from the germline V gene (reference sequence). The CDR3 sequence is CATLPALAGGGEQFF. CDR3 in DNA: TGTGCCACCCTCCCGGCCCTAGCGGGAGGGGGTGAGCAGTTCTTC.

The DNA of the CDR3 is TGTGCCTGGAGTGTATTGGGAAGCTCCTACGAGCAGTACTTC. This codes for CAWSVLGSSYEQYF. The rearrangement links TRBV30 to TRBJ2-7; D remains unclear. Trimming pared 0 bases from V and 0 bases from J, leaving 9 bases between. Germline CDR1 reads GTSNPN; CDR2 reads SVGIG (reference sequence). The CDR3 is 14 residues long.

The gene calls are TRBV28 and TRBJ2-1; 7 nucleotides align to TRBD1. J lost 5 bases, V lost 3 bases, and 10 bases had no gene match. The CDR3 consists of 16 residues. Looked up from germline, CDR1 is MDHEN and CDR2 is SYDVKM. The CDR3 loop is CASSLDRSYFDNEQFF. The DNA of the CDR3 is TGTGCCAGCAGTTTGGACAGGTCCTACTTTGACAATGAGCAGTTCTTC.

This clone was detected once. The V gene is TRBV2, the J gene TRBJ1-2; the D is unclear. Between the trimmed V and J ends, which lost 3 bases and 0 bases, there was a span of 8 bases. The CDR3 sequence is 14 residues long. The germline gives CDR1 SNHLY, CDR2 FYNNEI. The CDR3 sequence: CASSDWGANYGYTF. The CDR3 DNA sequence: TGTGCCAGCAGTGACTGGGGAGCTAACTATGGCTACACCTTC.

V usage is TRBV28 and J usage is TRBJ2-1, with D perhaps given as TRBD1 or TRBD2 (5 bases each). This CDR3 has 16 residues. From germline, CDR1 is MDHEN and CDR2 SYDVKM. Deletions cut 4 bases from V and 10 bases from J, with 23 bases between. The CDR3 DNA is TGTGCCAGCAGTTCCACTGGACGAGGGACCCCTTGGGAGCAGTTCTTC. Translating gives CASSSTGRGTPWEQFF.

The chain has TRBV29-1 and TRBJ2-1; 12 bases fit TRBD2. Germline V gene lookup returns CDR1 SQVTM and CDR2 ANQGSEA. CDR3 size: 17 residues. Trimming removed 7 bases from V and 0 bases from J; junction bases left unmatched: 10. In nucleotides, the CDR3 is TGCAGCGCCCACTCGCTAGCGGGAGGGGGCTCCTACAATGAGCAGTTCTTC. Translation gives CSAHSLAGGGSYNEQFF.

DNA for the CDR3: TGCGCCAGCAGCTTGGCCGGTGAAAATACGCAGTATTTT. As protein: CASSLAGENTQYF. This chain connects TRBV5-1 to TRBJ2-3, with no clear D. The germline V gene has CDR1 SGHRS and CDR2 YFSETQ. V lost 0 bases to trimming and J lost 7 bases, with 9 bases between them. The CDR3 spans 13 residues.

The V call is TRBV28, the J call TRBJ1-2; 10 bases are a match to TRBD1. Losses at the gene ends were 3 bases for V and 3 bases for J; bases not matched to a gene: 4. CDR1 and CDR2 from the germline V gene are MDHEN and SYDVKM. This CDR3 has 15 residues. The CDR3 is CASSLGQGLDYGYTF. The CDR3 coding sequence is TGTGCCAGCAGTTTGGGACAGGGGCTCGACTATGGCTACACCTTC.

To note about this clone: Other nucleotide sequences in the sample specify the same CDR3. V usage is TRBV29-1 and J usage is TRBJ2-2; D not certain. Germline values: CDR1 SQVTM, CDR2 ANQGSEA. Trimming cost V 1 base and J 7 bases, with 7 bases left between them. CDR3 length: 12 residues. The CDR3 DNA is TGCAGCGTTGAAGGGGGAAGCGGGGAGCTGTTTTTT. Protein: CSVEGGSGELFF.